The 20 T cell receptor beta chains in this list originate from one sample, sequenced in a study of cytomegalovirus exposure and HLA in healthy donors. Only in-frame clones appear in the TCRdb table, and some are missing; sequencing was by immunoSEQ multiplex PCR. The sample has a few hundred thousand clones, roughly 88% seen once; the top ten hold about 0.8%. The sample consisted of PBMCs. These receptors originate from a woman aged 18 to 35 in good health and CMV-seronegative.

V and J are TRBV25-1 and TRBJ2-7, with TRBD2 identical over 10 bases. After removal of 3 bases from V and 7 bases from J, the junction contained 9 bases not matched to a gene. The germline V gene has CDR1 MGHDK and CDR2 SYGVNS. The CDR3 is made up of 15 amino acids. The CDR3 DNA sequence: TGTGCCAGCAGTGATGGACTAGCGGACCCCTTGGAGCAGTACTTC. Amino acid sequence: CASSDGLADPLEQYF.

This chain connects TRBV6-4 to TRBJ1-1; no definite D call. The CDR3 is 13 amino acids. Trimming stripped 6 bases from V and 0 bases from J, with 8 bases between. Germline assignment: CDR1 MRHNA and CDR2 SNTAGT. CDR3 residues: CASRAALNTEAFF. CDR3 nucleotides: TGTGCCAGCAGAGCGGCCTTGAACACTGAAGCTTTCTTT.

V is TRBV19 and J is TRBJ2-5; D perhaps matches TRBD1 (6 bases). V dropped 4 bases and J dropped 4 bases, with 13 bases sitting between them. The CDR3 consists of 14 residues. CDR1 and CDR2 from the germline V gene are LNHDA and SQIVND (reference sequence). Here the CDR3 DNA reads TGTGCCAGTAGTACTACAGGGTTGGGAGAGACCCAGTACTTC. Translated: CASSTTGLGETQYF.

This chain uses TRBV7-2 with TRBJ2-7; D remains unclear. Germline assignment: CDR1 SGHTA and CDR2 FQGNSA. Trimming stripped 2 bases from V and 0 bases from J, with 8 bases between. This CDR3 region has 14 residues. The CDR3 spells CASSLHTSSYEQYF. CDR3 bases: TGTGCCAGCAGCTTACATACGAGCTCCTACGAGCAGTACTTC.

V and J are TRBV5-1 and TRBJ2-5; D is perhaps TRBD2 (5 bases). The CDR3 is 17 residues long. In germline, CDR1 is SGHRS, CDR2 YFSETQ. V shed 0 bases and J shed 5 bases, with 20 bases lying between them. For the CDR3, the DNA is TGCGCCAGCAGCTTGGGGCTGCTTGACGGGGAGTGGGAGACCCAGTACTTC. This codes for CASSLGLLDGEWETQYF.

The J gene is TRBJ1-1, the V gene TRBV25-1; D is perhaps TRBD1 (6 bases). The CDR3 runs 15 residues. The V gene's germline CDR1 is MGHDK and CDR2 SYGVNS. V was pared by 4 bases and J by 5 bases, with 17 bases between. CDR3 sequence reads: CASSVLDSLGTEAFF. The CDR3 DNA reads TGTGCCAGCAGTGTTTTGGACAGTTTGGGAACTGAAGCTTTCTTT.

This clone appeared once. The genes are TRBV5-1 and TRBJ2-5; the D is unclear. V was clipped by 0 bases and J by 4 bases, with 13 bases between them. The CDR3 is 15 amino acids. Germline CDR1 and CDR2: SGHRS and YFSETQ. For the CDR3, the DNA is TGCGCCAGCAGCTTGGTCCGCGGCGAGATAGAGACCCAGTACTTC. The encoded protein is CASSLVRGEIETQYF.

The rearrangement joins TRBV2 to TRBJ2-7; 7 nucleotides agree with TRBD1. CDR3 size: 13 residues. The germline gives CDR1 SNHLY, CDR2 FYNNEI. Trimming at V came to 4 bases and at J to 2 bases, leaving 2 bases not matched to a gene. CDR3 in amino acids: CASSGQGTYEQYF. DNA for the CDR3: TGTGCCAGCAGTGGACAGGGCACCTACGAGCAGTACTTC.

This clone was seen only once. The J gene is TRBJ2-7, the V gene TRBV13, with D uncertain. Between the trimmed V and J ends, which lost 0 bases and 3 bases, there was a span of 3 bases. The V gene's germline CDR1 is PRHDT and CDR2 FYEKMQ (reference sequence). The CDR3 extends over 12 amino acids. CDR3 protein: CASSLGLYEQYF. CDR3 sequence (DNA): TGTGCCAGCAGCTTAGGACTCTACGAGCAGTACTTC. Full variable domain (rest looked up from reference TRBV13 and TRBJ2-7): AAGVIQSPRHLIKEKRETATLKCYPIPRHDTVYWYQQGPGQDPQFLISFYEKMQSDKGSIPDRFSAQQFSDYHSELNMSSLELGDSALYFCASSLGLYEQYFGPGTRLTVT.

This clone was picked up one time. The chain combines TRBV28 with TRBJ1-3; 9 positions agree with TRBD1. Looked up from germline, CDR1 is MDHEN and CDR2 is SYDVKM. Unmatched junction bases numbered 8, after V lost 5 bases and J lost 0 bases. The CDR3 runs 17 residues. CDR3 amino acids: CASSTTGTGTSGNTIYF. In DNA, the CDR3 is TGTGCCAGCAGTACTACCGGGACAGGGACCTCTGGAAACACCATATATTTT.

Written as DNA, the CDR3 is TGTGCCAGCAGCTTAGCGCTAGCGGGAGAAGAGACCCAGTACTTC. This sequence encodes CASSLALAGEETQYF. The chain is built from TRBV7-4 and TRBJ2-5; TRBD2 matches 10 bases. V was pared by 0 bases and J by 3 bases, with 1 base of the junction left unmatched. The CDR3 loop spans 15 amino acids. Germline values: CDR1 SGHVT, CDR2 SQSDAQ.

The chain links TRBV5-1 to TRBJ2-5; tentatively, D is TRBD2 (7 bases). Germline CDR1 SGHRS, CDR2 YFSETQ. The length of the CDR3 is 14 residues. Trimming removed 4 bases from V and 5 bases from J, with 15 bases in between. In DNA, the CDR3 is TGCGCCAGCAGCGCCGAGGGGGGGCCGGAGACCCAGTACTTC. Translation: CASSAEGGPETQYF.

This chain uses TRBV10-3 with TRBJ1-1, with D possibly TRBD1 on 6 matching bases. Trimming removed 8 bases at V and 5 bases at J, with 12 bases between. The CDR3 extends over 12 amino acids. The germline V gene has CDR1 ENHRY and CDR2 SYGVKD. CDR3 region: CAIRGGETEAFF. DNA for the CDR3: TGTGCCATCCGAGGGGGAGAGACTGAAGCTTTCTTT.

The gene calls are TRBV15 and TRBJ1-3; 9 bases agree with TRBD1. J was trimmed by 3 bases and V by 0 bases; bases with no gene match: 6. The CDR3 runs 17 residues. In germline, CDR1 is LNHNV, CDR2 YYDKDF (reference sequence). The CDR3 protein is CATSRDNGQGFGNTIYF. CDR3 nucleotide sequence: TGTGCCACCAGCAGAGATAACGGACAGGGGTTTGGAAACACCATATATTTT.

This clone was seen a handful of times. The rearrangement links TRBV6-5 to TRBJ2-2; unclear D gene. This CDR3 contains 14 residues. Germline V gives CDR1 MNHEY, CDR2 SVGAGI. Trimming took 6 bases from V and 5 from J, leaving 13 bases between them. For the CDR3, the DNA is TGTGCCAGCAGCCCGTCTGTCCGGACCGGGGAGCTGTTTTTT. Residues: CASSPSVRTGELFF.

The V and J genes are TRBV10-3 and TRBJ2-2, with a tentative D call TRBD1 (6 bases). V lost 4 bases and J lost 1, with 10 bases in between. The CDR3 loop spans 15 amino acids. Looked up from germline, CDR1 is ENHRY and CDR2 is SYGVKD. CDR3 sequence (DNA): TGTGCCATCAGTGGGACAGACCGGAACACCGGGGAGCTGTTTTTT. Translating gives CAISGTDRNTGELFF.

J is TRBJ2-1 and V is TRBV28, with 10 bases aligning to TRBD2. The CDR3 runs 16 residues. Looked up from germline, CDR1 is MDHEN and CDR2 is SYDVKM. Unmatched junction bases numbered 3, after V lost 4 bases and J lost 0 bases. CDR3 nucleotide sequence: TGTGCCAGCAGTTCCGCTAGCGGGAGCTCCTACAATGAGCAGTTCTTC. It is translated as CASSSASGSSYNEQFF.

J is TRBJ2-1 and V is TRBV7-2, with a tentative D call TRBD1 (5 bases). V lost 2 bases, J lost 5 bases, and 13 bases lay in between. The CDR3 has 15 residues. Looked up from germline, CDR1 is SGHTA and CDR2 is FQGNSA. The CDR3 spells CASSLRQGSHNEQFF. The CDR3 DNA reads as TGTGCCAGCAGCTTAAGGCAGGGAAGTCACAATGAGCAGTTCTTC.

The genes are TRBV28 and TRBJ1-3; D unresolved. The CDR3 runs 12 residues. Germline lookup yields CDR1 MDHEN and CDR2 SYDVKM. The germline V and J ends were trimmed by 10 bases and 0 bases, with 7 bases remaining between them. The CDR3 nucleotides read TGTGCCACCTTGTACTCTGGAAACACCATATATTTT. It yields the protein CATLYSGNTIYF.

The CDR3 is CASSAPGLPKHNEQFF. The CDR3 DNA sequence: TGTGCCAGCAGTGCACCGGGACTTCCTAAGCACAATGAGCAGTTCTTC. This chain links TRBV28 with TRBJ2-1, with D maybe TRBD2 (6 bases). Germline V gives CDR1 MDHEN, CDR2 SYDVKM. CDR3 length equals 16 residues. The V and J ends lost 5 bases and 5 bases respectively, with 19 bases between them.